This TCR beta chain stems from a study of cytomegalovirus exposure and HLA in healthy donors. The PCR ran on 60 Vbeta and 13 Jbeta primers. Sequencing used immunoSEQ multiplex PCR; TCRdb keeps in-frame clones, though not all of them. In the table there are about 82,000 clones, roughly 74% of which are singletons. V was pared by 0 bases and J by 9 bases, with 16 bases between. CDR3 length equals 14 residues. From germline, CDR1 is SGDLS and CDR2 YYNGEE. The sequenced sample consisted of PBMCs. This receptor was obtained from a woman between 50 and 59 years old in good health and CMV-seropositive. This chain connects TRBV9 to TRBJ2-7; weak D call: TRBD2 (6 bases). The DNA of the CDR3 is TGTGCCAGCAGCGTAGACGGGAGTGGGTCTGTGCAGTACTTC. Its translation: CASSVDGSGSVQYF.